The 17 T cell receptor beta chains in this list originate from one sample, sequenced in a study of beta chain features in type 1 diabetes. Expressed TCRB transcripts got sequenced, as all isolated RNA was reverse transcribed. The repertoire was sequenced with immunoSEQ multiplex PCR; TCRdb's copy has only in-frame clones and lacks some. Among 300,000 to 400,000 clones listed, around 12% were seen once. The specimen was naive CD4+ T cells from blood. The receptors come from a man between 18 and 29 years old in good health.

The gene calls are TRBV10-3 and TRBJ1-3; D is uncertain. From germline, CDR1 is ENHRY and CDR2 SYGVKD. The CDR3 runs 15 residues. Trimming shortened V by 5 bases and J by 1 base, and 12 bases separated the two germline ends. CDR3 protein: CAISPQRQSGNTIYF. The CDR3 DNA sequence: TGTGCCATCAGTCCGCAGAGGCAATCTGGAAACACCATATATTTT.

This clone was recorded only once. The chain uses TRBV7-3 and TRBJ2-3; unclear D gene. The CDR3 consists of 14 residues. V shed 3 bases and J shed 0 bases, with 7 bases lying between them. Germline lookup yields CDR1 SGHTA and CDR2 FQGTGA. In nucleotides, the CDR3 is TGTGCCAGCAGCTTCGGGTTCAGCACAGATACGCAGTATTTT. It translates to CASSFGFSTDTQYF.

This clone was seen a few times. The chain is built from TRBV5-1 and TRBJ2-1, with TRBD2 matching over 11 bases. Germline V CDR1 and CDR2: SGHRS, YFSETQ. This CDR3 has 15 residues. After removal of 4 bases from V and 2 bases from J, the junction contained 2 bases not matched to a gene. The CDR3 sequence: CASSTTSGAYNEQFF. DNA for the CDR3: TGCGCCAGCAGCACGACTAGCGGGGCCTACAATGAGCAGTTCTTC.

This clone turned up a few times. The CDR3 is CASSYDRGGYTF. CDR3 bases: TGTGCCAGCAGCTATGACAGGGGTGGCTACACCTTC. V and J are TRBV7-9 and TRBJ1-2, with 8 positions matching TRBD1. CDR3 length equals 12 residues. The V gene end was trimmed by 4 bases and the J gene end by 7 bases; junction bases not matched to a gene: 2. Germline CDR1 reads SEHNR; CDR2 reads FQNEAQ (reference sequence). Variable domain in full (rest from reference TRBV7-9 and TRBJ1-2): DTGVSQNPRHKITKRGQNVTFRCDPISEHNRLYWYRQTLGQGPEFLTYFQNEAQLEKSRLLSDRFSAERPKGSFSTLEIQRTEQGDSAMYLCASSYDRGGYTFGSGTRLTVV.

The chain links TRBV5-1 to TRBJ2-7; 7 positions match TRBD1. CDR3 length: 14 amino acids. J lost 2 bases, V lost 2 bases, and 4 bases had no gene match. CDR1 is SGHRS and CDR2 is YFSETQ in the germline V gene. The CDR3 region has the DNA TGCGCCAGCAGCTTCACAGGGGCCCCCTACGAGCAGTACTTC. Residues: CASSFTGAPYEQYF.

CDR3 sequence (DNA): TGTGCCAGCAGTGTTCCCGGGGCTAGCGGGTACACAGATACGCAGTATTTT. Its protein is CASSVPGASGYTDTQYF. The chain has TRBV25-1 and TRBJ2-3; TRBD2 matches 8 bases. CDR3 length: 17 amino acids. V lost 4 bases to trimming and J lost 2 bases; unmatched junction nucleotides: 11. Germline CDR1 is MGHDK and CDR2 is SYGVNS.

The table lists this clone with a few counts. The J gene is TRBJ1-1, the V gene TRBV7-6; D not certain. From germline, CDR1 is SGHVS and CDR2 FNYEAQ. CDR3 length: 14 amino acids. V lost 4 bases to trimming and J lost 1 base, with 10 bases between them. CDR3 in amino acids: CASSSRRTNTEAFF. DNA for the CDR3: TGTGCCAGCAGCTCACGGAGGACGAACACTGAAGCTTTCTTT. The whole variable domain, remainder taken from reference TRBV7-6 and TRBJ1-1, is GAGVSQSPRYKVTKRGQDVALRCDPISGHVSLYWYRQALGQGPEFLTYFNYEAQQDKSGLPNDRFSAERPEGSISTLTIQRTEQRDSAMYRCASSSRRTNTEAFFGQGTRLTVV.

This clone was recorded a few times. CDR3 sequence (DNA): TGTGCCAGCAGCTTTATAGGACAGGGTAGCTCCTACGAGCAGTACTTC. It encodes CASSFIGQGSSYEQYF. V is TRBV7-9 and J is TRBJ2-7; the match to TRBD1 covers 8 bases. The ends lost 3 bases at V and 0 bases at J; junction bases unmatched: 7. Germline values: CDR1 SEHNR, CDR2 FQNEAQ (reference sequence). The CDR3 consists of 16 residues.

V is TRBV14 and J is TRBJ2-7; 9 nucleotides align to TRBD1. This CDR3 is built from 16 residues. Trimming removed 1 base from V and 5 bases from J; junction bases left unmatched: 9. The V gene's germline CDR1 is SGHDN and CDR2 FVKESK. The CDR3: CASSQGAGQGRDEQYF. DNA for the CDR3: TGTGCCAGCAGCCAAGGAGCCGGACAGGGGAGGGACGAGCAGTACTTC.

V gene TRBV7-9 combines with J gene TRBJ1-5; D is unresolved. The CDR3 extends over 12 amino acids. Germline CDR1 SEHNR, CDR2 FQNEAQ (reference sequence). Between the trimmed V and J ends, which lost 3 bases and 8 bases, there was a span of 8 bases. CDR3 amino acids: CASSFSREPQHF. CDR3 DNA: TGTGCCAGCAGCTTCTCTCGTGAGCCCCAGCATTTT.

The chain couples TRBV28 to TRBJ2-7; perhaps TRBD2 as D (5 bases). Between the trimmed V and J ends, which lost 3 bases and 5 bases, there was a span of 14 bases. CDR3 length equals 14 residues. The germline V gene has CDR1 MDHEN and CDR2 SYDVKM. The CDR3 DNA reads TGTGCCAGCAGTTTCCGCCAAGGGAGACACGAGCAGTACTTC. Translated: CASSFRQGRHEQYF.

The rearrangement links TRBV4-3 to TRBJ2-1; TRBD2 agrees at 7 bases. CDR3 length: 16 residues. The V gene end was trimmed by 1 base and the J gene end by 5 bases; junction bases not matched to a gene: 8. Germline values: CDR1 LGHNA, CDR2 YSLEER. The CDR3 here is CASSQGAGGIHNEQFF. The CDR3 bases are TGCGCCAGCAGCCAAGGGGCCGGGGGGATCCACAATGAGCAGTTCTTC.

A few counts support this clone. The rearrangement links TRBV6-5 to TRBJ1-1; the D is unclear. V lost 7 bases to trimming and J lost 4 bases, with 7 bases between them. CDR3 size: 11 residues. CDR1 and CDR2 (germline): MNHEY, SVGAGI. The CDR3: CASMRLTEAFF. DNA for the CDR3: TGTGCCAGCATGCGACTCACTGAAGCTTTCTTT.

The sample holds a few counts of this clone. The chain links TRBV5-4 to TRBJ1-2, with D possibly being TRBD1 (5 bases). The length of the CDR3 is 15 residues. Per the germline V gene, CDR1 is SGHNT and CDR2 is YYREEE (reference sequence). Deletions cut 0 bases from V and 8 bases from J, with 17 bases between. CDR3 DNA: TGTGCCAGCAGCTTGGTAGGGGTGCCGGTAGGAGGCTACACCTTC. This translates into CASSLVGVPVGGYTF.

The V and J genes are TRBV18 and TRBJ2-2; maybe TRBD1 (5 bases). CDR1 is KGHSH, CDR2 LQKENI, per germline. This CDR3 region has 16 residues. Trimming removed 3 bases at V and 1 base at J, with 12 bases between. CDR3: CASSPLPGQNTGELFF. In DNA form, the CDR3 reads TGTGCCAGCTCACCTTTGCCTGGACAGAACACCGGGGAGCTGTTTTTT.

This sequence joins TRBV5-1 and TRBJ2-1, with D tentatively TRBD1 (6 bases). Trimming shortened V by 4 bases and J by 4 bases, and 9 bases separated the two germline ends. In germline, CDR1 is SGHRS, CDR2 YFSETQ. The CDR3 covers 13 residues. CDR3 sequence reads: CASSPDRYNEQFF. CDR3 coding DNA: TGCGCCAGCAGCCCGGACAGATACAATGAGCAGTTCTTC.

The chain combines TRBV5-4 with TRBJ2-5; TRBD2 aligns across 9 bases. V lost 0 bases, J lost 1 base, and 1 base stayed unmatched. CDR3 length: 15 amino acids. Germline CDR1 SGHNT, CDR2 YYREEE (reference sequence). The DNA of the CDR3 is TGTGCCAGCAGCTTGGGCGGGAGGGCCCAAGAGACCCAGTACTTC. Translation: CASSLGGRAQETQYF.